The 25 T cell receptor beta chains reported below all come from one sample, sequenced in a study of T-cell memory formation after mild COVID-19. TCRdb recomputed calls from the 5' RACE reads with MiXCR, one row per CDR3 protein. The sample carries under 300,000 distinct CDR3 sequences, roughly 17% recorded once. Sequences were obtained from PBMCs or a T cell subset sorted from them (not recorded which). The receptors were gathered from a young man who had mild COVID-19 (a few samples of this study predate the infection). Cell type and time point are not known.

This clonotype was picked up many times. The chain carries TRBV7-2 and TRBJ1-2; a possible D gene is TRBD1 (5 bases). The V and J ends lost 0 bases and 6 bases respectively, with 14 bases between them. CDR1 SGHTA and CDR2 FQGNSA come from the germline V gene. CDR3 size: 15 residues. CDR3 nucleotide sequence: TGTGCCAGCAGCTTAGCGTTCCGGGGCGAGGATGGCTACACCTTC. This translates into CASSLAFRGEDGYTF.

This clonotype was seen only a few times. CDR3 sequence (DNA): TGTGCCAGCAGCACAGACAGGGGGCCCTACGAGCAGTACTTC. Its translation is CASSTDRGPYEQYF. The V call is TRBV7-9, the J call TRBJ2-7; TRBD1 agrees at 10 bases. The V and J ends lost 5 bases and 2 bases, in that order; junction bases with no gene match: 3. CDR1 SEHNR and CDR2 FQNEAQ come from the germline V gene (reference sequence). The CDR3 sequence is 14 residues long.

This clonotype has only a few counts. This chain links TRBV28 with TRBJ2-7, with D possibly being TRBD1 (6 bases). Trimming shortened V by 5 bases and J by 5 bases, and 10 bases separated the two germline ends. The CDR3 totals 12 residues. CDR1 MDHEN and CDR2 SYDVKM come from the germline V gene. CDR3 DNA sequence: TGTGCCAGCAGTCAACAGGGCAACGAGCAGTACGTC. It specifies CASSQQGNEQYV.

The chain is built from TRBV11-1 and TRBJ1-2, with a possible D match to TRBD1 (5 bases). This CDR3 has 12 amino acids. Looked up from germline, CDR1 is SGHAT and CDR2 is FQDESV (reference sequence). The V gene lost 2 bases and the J gene lost 7 bases, with 8 bases spanning the gap. The CDR3 is CASSLRGAGYTF. The CDR3 nucleotides read TGTGCCAGCAGCTTACGAGGGGCTGGCTACACCTTC.

J is TRBJ1-5 and V is TRBV5-1; TRBD1 is a possible D gene (5 bases). This CDR3 region has 14 residues. Trimming took 4 bases from V and 2 from J, leaving 10 bases between them. Germline V gene data show CDR1 as SGHRS and CDR2 as YFSETQ. CDR3 amino acids: CASSPREGNQPQHF. The CDR3 coding sequence is TGCGCCAGCAGCCCCAGGGAGGGCAATCAGCCCCAGCATTTT.

V usage is TRBV7-8 and J usage is TRBJ2-7; D may be TRBD2 (6 bases). Germline-derived CDR1 and CDR2 are SGHVS and FQNEAQ. Trimming stripped 8 bases from V and 6 bases from J, with 17 bases between. The CDR3 has 13 amino acids. Written as DNA, the CDR3 is TGTGCCAGCGCGGGACCTCTTACCCTCGAGCAGTACGTC. It is translated as CASAGPLTLEQYV.

This clonotype was picked up a small number of times. The rearrangement uses TRBV6-2 or TRBV6-3 and TRBJ2-2; D gene uncertain. Germline V lookup: CDR1 MNHEY, CDR2 SVGEGT. The V and J ends lost 3 bases and 6 bases respectively, with 8 bases between them. This CDR3 contains 13 residues. The CDR3 here is CASSYGSSGELFF. CDR3 nucleotides: TGTGCCAGCAGTTATGGGTCTTCCGGGGAGCTGTTTTTT.

The chain joins TRBV18 to TRBJ2-5; tentatively, D is TRBD1 or TRBD2 (7 bases each). CDR3 size: 15 residues. V was cut by 6 bases and J by 5 bases, with 19 bases left in between. Germline values: CDR1 KGHSH, CDR2 LQKENI. CDR3 nucleotides: TGTGCCAGCTCTCGAAGGGAGGGGGCGCCGGAGACCCAGTACTTC. Translating it yields CASSRREGAPETQYF.

This clonotype was detected only a few times. The V gene is TRBV6-2 or TRBV6-3, the J gene TRBJ2-1, with unresolved D. Germline CDR1 and CDR2: MNHEY and SVGEGT. This CDR3 is built from 14 residues. Trimming took 4 bases from V and 9 from J, leaving 16 bases between them. For the CDR3, the DNA is TGTGCCAGCAGTTGGGGTCCCGCCTGGAGTGAGCAGTTCTTC. Translating gives CASSWGPAWSEQFF.

This clonotype was counted ten times or more. Compared with germline, one end of the junction differs, possibly owing to a read error. J is TRBJ1-1 and V is TRBV7-2; D might be TRBD1 (5 bases). The CDR3 totals 14 residues. Germline V CDR1 and CDR2: SGHTA, FQGNSA. CDR3 sequence (DNA): TGTGCCAGCAGTTTAGCGGGGGTGAACACTGAAGCTTTCTTT. This translates into CASSLAGVNTEAFF. Looking up the rest from reference TRBV7-2 and TRBJ1-1 gives the full variable domain: GAGVSQSPSNKVTEKGKDVELRCDPISGHTALYWYRQSLGQGLEFLIYFQGNSAPDKSGLPSDRFSAERTGGSVSTLTIQRTQQEDSAVYLCASSLAGVNTEAFFGQGTRLTVV.

The J gene is TRBJ2-6, the V gene TRBV5-1; D assignment may be TRBD1 or TRBD2 (5 bases each). With 6 bases removed from V and 0 bases from J, the gap between germline ends came to 22 bases. CDR1 and CDR2 (germline): SGHRS, YFSETQ. This CDR3 comprises 19 residues. This chain's CDR3 is CASTLGPGRPSSGANVLTF. In DNA, the CDR3 is TGCGCCAGCACCTTAGGACCGGGACGCCCGAGCTCTGGGGCCAACGTCCTGACTTTC.

The rearrangement joins TRBV7-2 to TRBJ1-2; unclear D gene. This CDR3 has 13 amino acids. Germline CDR1 is SGHTA and CDR2 is FQGNSA. V was shortened by 1 base and J by 8 bases, with 11 bases between the two germline ends. The CDR3 here is CASSLGTERGYTF. Here the CDR3 DNA reads TGTGCCAGCAGCTTAGGAACAGAGCGGGGCTACACCTTC. Combining the CDR3 with reference TRBV7-2 and TRBJ1-2 gives the whole variable domain GAGVSQSPSNKVTEKGKDVELRCDPISGHTALYWYRQSLGQGLEFLIYFQGNSAPDKSGLPSDRFSAERTGGSVSTLTIQRTQQEDSAVYLCASSLGTERGYTFGSGTRLTVV.

The rearrangement links TRBV20-1 to TRBJ2-7; TRBD2 matches 8 bases. The CDR3 loop spans 14 amino acids. Germline-derived CDR1 and CDR2 are DFQATT and SNEGSKA (reference sequence). J gave up 1 base and V 1 base, and 3 bases lay outside the gene matches. The CDR3, as DNA: TGCAGTGCTAGAGGAGCGGGGGCGTCCTACGAGCAGTACGTC. Translated: CSARGAGASYEQYV.

In this sample, this clonotype turned up a few times. The chain links TRBV7-2 to TRBJ2-3; no definite D call. There are 13 residues in the CDR3. Germline assignment: CDR1 SGHTA and CDR2 FQGNSA. Trimming stripped 9 bases from V and 4 bases from J, with 14 bases between. The CDR3 sequence: CASLPSGADTQYF. CDR3 sequence (DNA): TGTGCCAGTCTTCCTTCTGGGGCAGATACGCAGTATTTT.

This clonotype was counted only a few times. The genes are TRBV5-1 and TRBJ2-2; D unclear. CDR3 size: 15 residues. The germline V and J ends were trimmed by 0 bases and 7 bases, with 13 bases remaining between them. CDR1 SGHRS and CDR2 YFSETQ come from the germline V gene. CDR3 in DNA: TGCGCCAGCAGCTTGGATACCGCCAGAGGCGGGGAGCTGTTTTTT. It is translated as CASSLDTARGGELFF.

This clonotype was detected many times. The chain carries TRBV7-9 and TRBJ2-3; the D gene is possibly TRBD2 (6 bases). Germline V lookup: CDR1 SEHNR, CDR2 FQNEAQ (reference sequence). CDR3 length: 15 residues. V dropped 4 bases and J dropped 4 bases, with 15 bases sitting between them. CDR3 coding DNA: TGTGCCAGCAGCTCCTACGAGGAGGGGTCAGATACGCAGTATTTT. It translates to CASSSYEEGSDTQYF.

This clonotype turned up a few times. CDR3 sequence: CASSFIGTPRPMNEQFF. The CDR3 DNA follows: TGTGCCAGCAGCTTTATCGGGACCCCACGCCCCATGAATGAGCAGTTCTTC. The chain combines TRBV7-2 with TRBJ2-1, with D perhaps being TRBD1 or TRBD2 (5 bases each). Germline CDR1 is SGHTA and CDR2 is FQGNSA. Trimming removed 3 bases at V and 7 bases at J, with 22 bases between. This CDR3 comprises 17 residues.

This clonotype was seen only a few times. The V call is TRBV7-2, the J call TRBJ2-3, with 11 nucleotides matching TRBD2. V lost 6 bases and J lost 2; bases outside the gene matches: 16. The germline gives CDR1 SGHTA, CDR2 FQGNSA. The CDR3 totals 19 residues. This chain's CDR3 is CASRVLAGGTLRSTDTQYF. CDR3 DNA: TGTGCCAGCAGGGTTCTAGCGGGGGGCACCCTACGATCCACAGATACGCAGTATTTT.

The gene calls are TRBV7-2 and TRBJ2-2; 7 nucleotides align to TRBD1. The V gene's germline CDR1 is SGHTA and CDR2 FQGNSA. There are 14 residues in the CDR3. V was pared by 6 bases and J by 2 bases, with 3 bases of the junction left unmatched. The CDR3 coding sequence is TGTGCCAGCAGTTGGGACAGAAACACCGGGGAGCTGTTTTTT. It specifies CASSWDRNTGELFF. Based on the CDR3 plus reference TRBV7-2 and TRBJ2-2, the full variable domain is GAGVSQSPSNKVTEKGKDVELRCDPISGHTALYWYRQSLGQGLEFLIYFQGNSAPDKSGLPSDRFSAERTGGSVSTLTIQRTQQEDSAVYLCASSWDRNTGELFFGEGSRLTVL.

This clonotype has just a few counts. The chain joins TRBV4-1 to TRBJ1-5, with D possibly matching TRBD1 (5 bases). Germline CDR1 is MGHRA and CDR2 is YSYEKL. Trimming cost V 3 bases and J 2 bases, with 8 bases left between them. This CDR3 region has 14 residues. The CDR3 nucleotides read TGCGCCAGCAGCCACAGGGAAGGCAATCAGCCCCAGCATTTT. It encodes CASSHREGNQPQHF.

The chain recombines TRBV29-1 with TRBJ2-2, with D unresolved. Trimming took 4 bases from V and 7 from J, leaving 13 bases between them. Germline assignment: CDR1 SQVTM and CDR2 ANQGSEA. This CDR3 has 13 amino acids. The CDR3 DNA reads TGCAGCGTTGCATGGGTTGTCGGCGGGGAGCTGTTTTTT. It yields the protein CSVAWVVGGELFF.

The chain joins TRBV7-2 to TRBJ1-1, with 7 bases that match TRBD1. Germline V gives CDR1 SGHTA, CDR2 FQGNSA. The J segment lost 6 bases and the V segment lost 2 bases, leaving 9 bases of the junction unmatched. This CDR3 spans 15 amino acids. CDR3 residues: CASSLRTGAQAEAFF. As DNA, the CDR3 is TGTGCCAGCAGCTTACGTACAGGGGCTCAGGCTGAAGCTTTCTTT.

The chain recombines TRBV4-3 with TRBJ1-2, with 9 bases that match TRBD1. The germline gives CDR1 LGHNA, CDR2 YSLEER. The CDR3 consists of 16 residues. The junction had 10 bases not matched to a gene; V was cut back by 4 bases and J by 4 bases. The CDR3 sequence is CASSPHTGTGTYGYTF. In DNA form, the CDR3 reads TGCGCCAGCAGCCCCCATACCGGGACAGGGACCTATGGCTACACCTTC.

The sample holds a few counts of this clonotype. The V gene is TRBV6-6, the J gene TRBJ2-2; 9 nucleotides align to TRBD2. The CDR3 runs 18 residues. With 2 bases clipped from V and 4 bases from J, the junction kept 11 bases outside the gene matches. Germline loops: CDR1 MNHNY, CDR2 SVGAGI (reference sequence). The CDR3 protein is CASSYPVRGGGPTGELFF. CDR3 nucleotide sequence: TGTGCCAGCAGTTACCCCGTGCGGGGGGGCGGTCCCACCGGGGAGCTGTTTTTT.

The chain couples TRBV3-1 to TRBJ2-1; D possibly uses TRBD1 or TRBD2 (5 bases each). The CDR3 extends over 16 amino acids. Per the germline V gene, CDR1 is LGHDT and CDR2 is YNNKEL (reference sequence). V was clipped by 5 bases and J by 4 bases, with 18 bases between them. CDR3 DNA sequence: TGTGCCAGCAGCTCTAGGGACCGCTCTCTTTACAATGAGCAGTTCTTC. The encoded protein is CASSSRDRSLYNEQFF.